This T cell receptor (beta chain) was documented in a study of regulatory T cells in long-lasting Graves disease (dated by TCRdb to the early 2020s). Turning to the overall study: To count as having persistent Graves' disease, a patient had to have received antithyroid drug treatment for over 5 years with TSH receptor autoantibodies remaining persistently positive. A total of some 33 samples were covered by TCR sequencing, comprising about 13 persistent and approximately 20 newly diagnosed Graves' disease patients. The study was conducted in China and was registered as a clinical trial. Antithyroid drugs had been taken for 10 to 13 years on average by persistent Graves' disease patients in the clinical cohort. Peripheral blood TCR sequencing and RNA sequencing compared persistent Graves' disease patients with newly diagnosed Graves' disease patients. Study-wide findings and limitations: As a limitation, the authors acknowledged that the small sample size may reduce accuracy. Sequencing and analysis were limited to the TCR beta chain. Compared with newly diagnosed patients, persistent Graves' disease patients had lower TCR Shannon entropy and fewer highly expanded clones, which suggests clonal expansion. Patients with persistent disease shared more public clonotypes (about 2,900) than newly diagnosed patients did (approximately 1,000). Peripheral blood alone was examined, since thyroid tissue, which constituted the primary lesion, could not be accessed.

In the case of this clonotype: What antigen it recognizes has not been identified. One base away there is no much larger clone; base qualities are not given.

Reading the label with the study, this specimen's time point is: persistent/refractory GD, antithyroid drugs over 5 years with positive TRAb. RNA was extracted from PBMCs in TRIzol for both TCR sequencing and RNA sequencing. The diagnosis of Graves' disease was made according to American Thyroid Association guidelines. Recruitment of patients was carried out at an endocrinology department in Xi'an, China. From each patient, around 9.3 milliliters of peripheral blood was collected into an EDTA anticoagulant tube. Ficoll Paque Plus density gradient separation was used to isolate PBMCs, and no further T cell sorting was done. An Agilent 2100 Bioanalyzer and agarose gel were used to check RNA quality, and a NanoDrop 2000 was used to measure RNA concentration. To prepare the library, multiplex PCR was applied. TCRdb shows the sequencer as Illumina HiSeq 4000. To build TCR beta libraries, CDR3 regions were amplified by Arm-PCR using iRepertoire HTBI primers. PCR products were gel purified before sequencing. The original pipeline was this. A total of 62 TRBV and under 15 TRBJ segments were identified across samples and were used for gene usage analysis of CDR3 amino acid clonotypes. Filtered high-quality paired reads were merged into contigs using COPE and FqMerger. BLAST was used to align contigs to the IMGT TRBV, TRBD and TRBJ reference genes, and CDR3 was defined following IMGT. Clonotypes above 0.1% frequency were classified as highly expanded clones. Shannon entropy was used to measure repertoire diversity, and the Gini coefficient was used to measure V-J evenness. Clonotypes shared by more than one individual were considered public. The public reads were run again by TCRdb, first through fastp at Q25 and then through MiXCR, and only productive beta chains were kept. Each entry is one CDR3 protein sequence, shown with its most common DNA and genes. These V and J calls rely on TCRdb rather than the paper's analysis. Counted in this sample were about 400,000 distinct CDR3 sequences; less than 25% of them appeared once. The ten largest clonotypes hold less than 25% of the sample.

The TCR originated in a female donor with Graves disease. The source was peripheral blood mononuclear cells (PBMCs), collected when the disease was refractory, from a patient treated with antithyroid drugs.

The DNA sequence reads TGTGCCAGCAGTTACTCGAGGGGTTCAGATACGCAGTATTTT. It translates as CASSYSRGSDTQYF. Rearrangement joined TRBV6-6 to TRBJ2-3; the D call is tentative, TRBD1 or TRBD2, as each matches 5 bases. The germline V gene (reference sequence) yields MNHNY for CDR1 and SVGAGI for CDR2. The junction shows trimming of 0 bases on V and 4 bases on J, plus 8 bases between the germline ends. The CDR3 measures 14 amino acids from cysteine to phenylalanine. Only CDR3 DNA is held: 42 bases, read in frame from base 1.